This TCR beta chain comes out of a study of T cells in Graves' hyperthyroidism and ophthalmopathy (dated by TCRdb to between 2018 and 2021). About the full investigation: Peripheral blood was sampled at the time of initial diagnosis, prior to any treatment. Prospective prediction of ophthalmopathy was tested in an independent validation cohort consisting of roughly 19 hyperthyroidism patients and some 15 patients who later progressed to ophthalmopathy. To identify TCR V-J signatures that set the groups apart, the researchers used a discovery cohort of about a hundred patients, made up of 40 to 45 with Graves' ophthalmopathy and 57 with stable Graves' hyperthyroidism. Thyroid tissue and blood T-cell repertoires from about 6 Graves' hyperthyroidism patients were also compared in the study. After sampling, hyperthyroidism patients received methimazole starting at 30 mg daily, and ophthalmopathy patients received high-dose intravenous methylprednisolone. TCR Vbeta CDR3 sequencing of roughly 140 peripheral blood samples (43 ophthalmopathy, approximately 80 hyperthyroidism and 17 progressor patients) is reported in the paper. The 75 to 100 discovery patients were divided at random into training and test sets in a 7:3 ratio. Study-wide findings and limitations: In validation, the model predicted progression to ophthalmopathy a median of around 6.5 months before onset, with approximately 68% sensitivity and about 75% specificity. No statistical method was used to set the sample size in advance, and investigators knew the group allocation. A model built on a 13 V-J signature distinguished ophthalmopathy from stable hyperthyroidism, reaching roughly 88% sensitivity and 81.08% specificity in cross-validation and 80%/75% in testing. Most expanded thyroid clonotypes (frequency above 0.001) were also detected in blood, a finding suggesting that blood repertoires may reflect thyroid immune responses.

This clonotype has a count of ten or more. The antigen it recognizes is unknown. No clone much larger than this one lies a single base away; base qualities are absent. The TCR beta CDR3 regions were amplified from the RNA transcripts. The first round of RT-PCR for the TCR CDR3 was performed with the HTBI primer set and the Qiagen OneStep RT-PCR kit. Libraries were constructed in a second round of multiplex PCR, after which size selection and purification were carried out. The libraries were sequenced on an Illumina HiSeq2000 using paired-end 100 bp reads. The paper's processing steps were these. SOAPnuke was used to process the raw data, throwing out any read that contained adapters or uncalled bases, had a mean Phred below 15, or lacked an exact constant-primer or identifier match. High-quality paired reads were merged with COPE v1.2.5, and unique nucleotide sequences were defined as clonotypes. Clonotypes were aligned to IMGT TRBV, TRBD and TRBJ reference segments using MiTCR v1.1. Only V-J combinations with frequency above 0.0001, covering approximately 99% of repertoires, were analysed. The TCS score was defined as the ratio of F50 (clonal expansion) to E x V (chaos), calculated using BLOSUM62-based TCRdist between CDR3 peptides within each V-J. Welch's t-statistics and random forest reduced around 520 V-J features to about 12, which were used in a naive Bayes classifier (R e1071). The public reads were reprocessed in TCRdb via fastp at Q25 and MiXCR, keeping in-frame beta chains. Rows with one shared CDR3 protein collapse into an entry with the most common genes and DNA. The V and J calls and clone size come from TCRdb's table, not from the authors' own analysis. This sample gives about 320,000 distinct CDR3 sequences in total; around 17% of them show up just once. Of the sample, 33% falls within the top ten clones.

Stable Graves' hyperthyroidism was defined as the absence of progression to ophthalmopathy over 18 months of follow-up. Hyperthyroidism patients were newly diagnosed, had a disease duration of under 2 months, and were aged 18 to 65 years. Any patient with an uncontrolled infection, another autoimmune disease, pregnancy or lactation was excluded. Clinical symptoms, serum thyroxine and TRAb, thyroid ultrasound, and orbital computed tomography formed the basis for the diagnoses. PBMCs were separated from around 9.1 ml of fresh peripheral blood using Ficoll-Paque density gradient centrifugation. Total RNA was extracted with Trizol reagent, and quality was checked on an Agilent 2100 Bioanalyzer. CDR3 length: 12 amino acids, cysteine to phenylalanine. Only CDR3 DNA remains: 36 bases, in frame from the first base. Looking up the germline V gene yields CDR1 ENHRY and CDR2 SYGVKD. Trimming takes 2 bases from V and 3 bases from J, and the germline ends sit 5 bases apart.

The V and J genes are TRBV10-3 and TRBJ2-7; the D gene assignment is ambiguous. The sequenced sample was blood. The receptor was isolated from a man younger than 45 with Graves' hyperthyroidism. The DNA sequence is TGTGCCATCAGTGAGAGCCGCTACGAGCAGTACTTC. Its translation reads: CAISESRYEQYF.